These 13 T cell receptor beta chains were sequenced from one sample in a study of T cells in Graves' hyperthyroidism and ophthalmopathy. The TCR beta CDR3 regions underwent amplification using RNA transcripts as the source. First-round RT-PCR of the TCR CDR3 relied on the HTBI primer set. MiXCR, applied by TCRdb to the multiplex PCR reads, yields one record per CDR3 protein. The profile covers around 600,000 distinct CDR3 sequences, with approximately 15% appearing a single time and around 7% taken by the ten largest. Input material: blood. These receptor sequences come from a woman under 30 with Graves' ophthalmopathy.

This clonotype was observed a handful of times. The V call is TRBV28, the J call TRBJ1-2; 9 nucleotides agree with TRBD1. Trimming at V came to 6 bases and at J to 8 bases, leaving 13 bases not matched to a gene. The germline V gene has CDR1 MDHEN and CDR2 SYDVKM. The CDR3 consists of 15 residues. DNA of the CDR3: TGTGCCAGCAGAGGCTACGGGACAGGGATTGAAGGCTACACCTTC. The encoded protein is CASRGYGTGIEGYTF.

This clonotype was detected many times. This chain joins TRBV10-3 and TRBJ1-5, with D possibly matching TRBD1 (5 bases). Trimming cost V 3 bases and J 7 bases, with 16 bases left between them. Looked up from germline, CDR1 is ENHRY and CDR2 is SYGVKD. The CDR3 is 15 amino acids. In DNA, the CDR3 is TGTGCCATCAGTGAATGGGGGTCTGACGGACAGCCCCAGCATTTT. Amino acid sequence: CAISEWGSDGQPQHF.

The CDR3 sequence is CASSQADRAGSEKLFF. CDR3 DNA: TGTGCCAGCAGCCAGGCTGACAGGGCGGGGAGTGAAAAACTGTTTTTT. J is TRBJ1-4 and V is TRBV7-9; 7 nucleotides align to TRBD1. V lost 5 bases to trimming and J lost 7 bases; unmatched junction nucleotides: 13. CDR3 length: 16 residues. From germline, CDR1 is SEHNR and CDR2 FQNEAQ (reference sequence).

This clonotype showed up just a few times. The genes are TRBV3-1 and TRBJ2-2; D possibly corresponds to TRBD1 (5 bases). The ends were cut back, 1 base at V and 12 bases at J, with 18 bases in the middle. The CDR3 consists of 15 residues. In germline, CDR1 is LGHDT, CDR2 YNNKEL (reference sequence). CDR3 loop: CASSQGLSSQAKLFF. CDR3 bases: TGTGCCAGCAGCCAAGGGTTATCGTCACAGGCGAAGCTGTTTTTT.

This clonotype was seen many times. The chain has TRBV5-1 and TRBJ1-3; no definite D call. The V gene lost 4 bases and the J gene lost 4 bases, with 12 bases spanning the gap. Per germline, CDR1 SGHRS and CDR2 YFSETQ. CDR3 length: 14 amino acids. CDR3 sequence: CASSLADGGNTIYF. CDR3 DNA sequence: TGCGCCAGCAGCCTAGCCGACGGAGGAAACACCATATATTTT. Filled out from reference TRBV5-1 and TRBJ1-3, the complete variable domain reads KAGVTQTPRYLIKTRGQQVTLSCSPISGHRSVSWYQQTPGQGLQFLFEYFSETQRNKGNFPGRFSGRQFSNSRSEMNVSTLELGDSALYLCASSLADGGNTIYFGEGSWLTVV.

CDR3 in DNA: TGTGCCAGCAGTTTAAGGCTAGCGGGGCAACTCAGCACAGATACGCAGTATTTT. This sequence encodes CASSLRLAGQLSTDTQYF. This chain joins TRBV27 and TRBJ2-3; 9 bases fit TRBD2. The CDR3 runs to 18 residues. Germline V lookup: CDR1 MNHEY, CDR2 SMNVEV (reference sequence). The junction had 9 bases not matched to a gene; V was cut back by 2 bases and J by 0 bases.

This clonotype was found many times. This rearrangement joins TRBV19 to TRBJ1-5; possible D gene TRBD1, 5 bases. V shed 3 bases and J shed 1 base, with 10 bases lying between them. Germline V gene lookup returns CDR1 LNHDA and CDR2 SQIVND (reference sequence). The CDR3 runs to 15 residues. The CDR3 bases are TGTGCCAGTAGTATTATGGGGGTCAGCAATCAGCCCCAGCATTTT. Translated, it gives CASSIMGVSNQPQHF.

The sample holds many counts of this clonotype. The V gene is TRBV7-2, the J gene TRBJ2-7, with D tentatively TRBD2 (5 bases). CDR1 is SGHTA, CDR2 FQGNSA, per germline. The CDR3 runs 13 residues. V was cut by 3 bases and J by 3 bases, with 9 bases left in between. The CDR3 protein is CASSLEEGYEQYF. The CDR3 bases are TGTGCCAGCAGCTTGGAGGAAGGCTACGAGCAGTACTTC.

This clonotype was seen repeatedly, ten times or more. The chain combines TRBV6-1 with TRBJ1-4, with D unclear. The CDR3 is 14 residues long. From germline, CDR1 is MNHNS and CDR2 SASEGT. V shed 5 bases and J shed 3 bases, with 10 bases lying between them. The CDR3 DNA reads TGTGCCAGCAGTCCACAGTTTTCTAATGAAAAACTGTTTTTT. It translates to CASSPQFSNEKLFF.

The V and J genes are TRBV19 and TRBJ1-1; D unclear. Trimming stripped 1 base from V and 3 bases from J, with 6 bases between. The CDR3 has 13 amino acids. The germline gives CDR1 LNHDA, CDR2 SQIVND (reference sequence). CDR3 amino acids: CASSIGAYTEAFF. The CDR3 nucleotides read TGTGCCAGTAGTATAGGAGCGTACACTGAAGCTTTCTTT.

This clonotype has ten or more counts. The V gene is TRBV27, the J gene TRBJ2-4; TRBD2 agrees at 7 bases. From germline, CDR1 is MNHEY and CDR2 SMNVEV (reference sequence). This CDR3 region has 15 residues. The junction had 7 bases not matched to a gene; V was cut back by 8 bases and J by 0 bases. Written as DNA, the CDR3 is TGTGCCAGCGGGAGGGGAGGGCTAGCCAAAAACATTCAGTACTTC. Protein product: CASGRGGLAKNIQYF.

The chain combines TRBV28 with TRBJ2-1; 16 bases agree with TRBD2. CDR3 size: 16 residues. In germline, CDR1 is MDHEN, CDR2 SYDVKM. The V and J ends lost 6 bases and 9 bases, in that order; junction bases with no gene match: 8. CDR3 coding DNA: TGTGCCAGCAGCCACGGGACTAGCGGGAGGGCTAGTGAGCAGTTCTTC. This encodes CASSHGTSGRASEQFF.

Ten or more counts support this clonotype. The chain uses TRBV20-1 and TRBJ2-7, with 9 bases lining up with TRBD2. With V trimmed by 2 bases and J by 3 bases, 5 bases remained unmatched. Germline V gene data show CDR1 as DFQATT and CDR2 as SNEGSKA (reference sequence). The CDR3 runs to 14 residues. The CDR3 sequence: CSARPLAGNYEQYF. In nucleotides, the CDR3 is TGCAGTGCTAGACCTCTAGCGGGGAACTACGAGCAGTACTTC.